Listed below are T cell receptor beta chains from one sample, sequenced in a study of T-cell reconstitution after alpha-beta-depleted transplantation in children. One entry per CDR3 protein results from TCRdb running MiXCR on the PCR reads. The sample comprises some 280,000 distinct CDR3 sequences, approximately 9.8% of which are singletons, and 10% rests with the top ten. The sample consisted of PBMCs from the stem cell graft donor, taken from the stem cell graft. All receptors come from a human donor who donated a stem cell graft to a child with SCID. CDR3s include the opening cysteine and the closing phenylalanine or tryptophan. The order of the fields is CDR3 DNA, CDR3 protein, J gene, clone size, V gene, D gene. The D gene is left open where the match is weak. Not all rows give a size; the values are once, few, many and, for expanded clones, a class.

TGTGCCAGCAGCTTATCGTTGGCTAGCGGCAGTGCCGGGGAGCTGTTTTTT | CASSLSLASGSAGELFF | TRBJ2-2 | few | TRBV7-3 | TRBD2
TGTGCCAGCAGTGATAGCACTGACAGGGAAGCTTTCTTT | CASSDSTDREAFF | TRBJ1-1 | NA | TRBV12-3/TRBV12-4 | NA
TGTGCCAGCAGCTTGATTTTGGGACGCTCCTACAATGAGCAGTTCTTC | CASSLILGRSYNEQFF | TRBJ2-1 | NA | TRBV5-5 | NA
TGTGCCAGCAGCTCCCTAACTGGAGCGAGGTGGGCCTACGAGCAGTACTTC | CASSSLTGARWAYEQYF | TRBJ2-7 | many | TRBV11-2 | NA
TGTGCCAGCAGTAGGGAGGATACGTTCAAGTTCTTC | CASSREDTFKFF | TRBJ2-1 | NA | TRBV7-8 | NA
TGCGCCACCCGACAGGGCCTGAACACTGAAGCTTTCTTT | CATRQGLNTEAFF | TRBJ1-1 | many | TRBV5-1 | TRBD1
TGCGCCAGCAGGGAATTTTCGACAGGGGAGATCGATGGCTACACCTTC | CASREFSTGEIDGYTF | TRBJ1-2 | many | TRBV5-1 | TRBD1
TGTGCCAGCAGCCCCAAGTCCGCCAGGACAGGGGTTCGGGAGACCCAGTACTTC | CASSPKSARTGVRETQYF | TRBJ2-5 | NA | TRBV3-1 | TRBD1
TGTGCCAGCAGAACAGATAACAGGGCCCCTTACCAAGAGACCCAGTACTTC | CASRTDNRAPYQETQYF | TRBJ2-5 | NA | TRBV5-6 | NA
TGTGCCAGCAGCACCGCAGGCGCGCAAGATACGCAGTATTTT | CASSTAGAQDTQYF | TRBJ2-3 | many | TRBV5-6 | NA
TGTGCCAGCAGCAAAGCGGGGGCCATCTCCTACAATGAGCAGTTCTTC | CASSKAGAISYNEQFF | TRBJ2-1 | few | TRBV3-1 | TRBD2
TGTGCCAGCAGGCTAGCGGGGGACCAAGAGACCCAGTACTTC | CASRLAGDQETQYF | TRBJ2-5 | few | TRBV27 | TRBD2
TGTGCCAGCAGCCTCTCGACAGGGGAAGCTTTCTTT | CASSLSTGEAFF | TRBJ1-1 | NA | TRBV7-9 | TRBD1
TGTGCCAGCAGCTTAAGCCCCAGCGGGGGAGGGAATGAGCAGTTCTTC | CASSLSPSGGGNEQFF | TRBJ2-1 | many | TRBV7-2 | TRBD2
TGTGCCATCAGTGAGGCAGGCCCAGCCAAAAACATTCAGTACTTC | CAISEAGPAKNIQYF | TRBJ2-4 | few | TRBV10-3 | NA
TGTGCCAGTAGTATCGTTTCTGGGTATACCTATGGCTACACCTTC | CASSIVSGYTYGYTF | TRBJ1-2 | few | TRBV19 | NA
TGCAGTGCTCGAAAAGATACGCAGTATTTT | CSARKDTQYF | TRBJ2-3 | NA | TRBV20-1 | NA
TGCGCCAGCAGCAGGCAAATCGGGCCCGGGGAGCTGTTTTTT | CASSRQIGPGELFF | TRBJ2-2 | NA | TRBV5-1 | NA
TGTGCCAGCAGTGGGCCGGGCATCTCCTACGAGCAGTACTTC | CASSGPGISYEQYF | TRBJ2-7 | many | TRBV12-3/TRBV12-4 | NA
TGTGCCAGCAGCCCACCGGCAACTAATGAAAAACTGTTTTTT | CASSPPATNEKLFF | TRBJ1-4 | NA | TRBV7-8 | NA
TGTGCCAGCAGCTACGTTGGGCAGGGGGACTATGGCTACACCTTC | CASSYVGQGDYGYTF | TRBJ1-2 | few | TRBV7-9 | TRBD1
TGTGCCAGCACCGGACAGTTACAGGGAAACACCATATATTTT | CASTGQLQGNTIYF | TRBJ1-3 | NA | TRBV7-8 | NA
TGTGCCAGCAGTTGGAACAGGGCAAACAATGAGCAGTTCTTC | CASSWNRANNEQFF | TRBJ2-1 | many | TRBV6-5 | NA
TGTGCCAGCAGCTTAGCGTGGGTAGTACAACGGGCAGGCCCGGTCACCGGGGAGCTGTTTTTT | CASSLAWVVQRAGPVTGELFF | TRBJ2-2 | many | TRBV11-1 | NA